This TCR beta chain was obtained from a study of T cell changes during pregnancy in multiple sclerosis. Germline CDR1 SGHDT, CDR2 YYEEEE. This CDR3 region has 14 residues. Sequencing was performed with immunoSEQ multiplex PCR; in TCRdb, only in-frame clones are kept and a portion is missing. The table records roughly 80,000 clones, approximately 90% of them present only once. The rearrangement joins TRBV5-6 to TRBJ2-5; D perhaps matches TRBD1 (5 bases). The end of the DNA fits TRBJ2-7 better, so the J call may be wrong. The receptor's source is a female donor with multiple sclerosis, enrolled in a pregnancy study. The sequencing here drew on peripheral blood, taken before pregnancy. CDR3 residues: CASSLVDRRYEQYF. Written as DNA, the CDR3 is TGTGCCAGCAGCTTGGTCGACAGACGCTACGAGCAGTACTTC.